These 18 T cell receptor beta chains were all obtained from the same sample, sequenced in a study of blood T cells in healthy people across ages. A sample-barcoded 5' primer and a J-beta primer mix were used in a second PCR of roughly 7 to 12 cycles. TCRdb independently ran MiXCR on the 5' RACE reads; one entry per CDR3 protein. The table has over 500,000 distinct CDR3 sequences, 25% to 35% seen once. The same sample was also used in a study of T cells of mothers and their children.

Sequenced: blood. Receptor source: a boy between 2 and 15 years old in good health.

This clonotype appeared a few times. CDR3 protein: CASSHRQGGGYGYTF. The CDR3 DNA sequence: TGTGCCAGCAGCCACCGACAGGGGGGAGGCTATGGCTACACCTTC. The V and J genes are TRBV3-1 and TRBJ1-2, with 9 bases identical to TRBD1. CDR3 length: 15 residues. The J segment lost 4 bases and the V segment lost 3 bases, leaving 6 bases of the junction unmatched. Germline CDR1 LGHDT, CDR2 YNNKEL (reference sequence).

The V call is TRBV10-3, the J call TRBJ1-1, with D uncertain. The V gene's germline CDR1 is ENHRY and CDR2 SYGVKD. This CDR3 is 14 amino acids long. The V end lost 6 bases, the J end lost 0 bases, and 11 bases lay between the germline ends. CDR3 residues: CAISEGEMNTEAFF. In nucleotides, the CDR3 is TGTGCCATCAGCGAGGGTGAGATGAACACTGAAGCTTTCTTT.

This clonotype was picked up a small number of times. This chain links TRBV27 with TRBJ2-5; 7 positions match TRBD1. The CDR3 spans 16 residues. Trimming took 6 bases from V and 7 from J; bases not matched to a gene: 17. Germline CDR1 MNHEY, CDR2 SMNVEV (reference sequence). CDR3 nucleotides: TGTGCCAGCAGCAACAGGGGCGACGTTCATGTGGGGACCCAGTACTTC. This translates into CASSNRGDVHVGTQYF.

This clonotype was observed a handful of times. The CDR3 region is CASSFRGGQNIQYF. The CDR3 DNA reads TGTGCCAGCAGTTTCCGGGGGGGCCAAAACATTCAGTACTTC. The genes are TRBV27 and TRBJ2-4; 8 bases are a match to TRBD2. This CDR3 spans 14 amino acids. CDR1 is MNHEY, CDR2 SMNVEV, per germline (reference sequence). The V gene end was trimmed by 3 bases and the J gene end by 5 bases; junction bases not matched to a gene: 3.

V is TRBV11-2 and J is TRBJ2-3; D is perhaps TRBD2 (7 bases). The V end was cut by 4 bases, the J end by 3 bases, with 20 bases between. CDR1 SGHAT and CDR2 FQNNGV come from the germline V gene. The CDR3 extends over 17 amino acids. The chain's CDR3 is CASSSSWRGRSTDTQYF. CDR3 DNA: TGTGCCAGCAGCTCAAGCTGGCGGGGGCGTTCGACAGATACGCAGTATTTT.

This chain connects TRBV29-1 to TRBJ2-4; 8 bases line up with TRBD1. V dropped 7 bases and J dropped 0; count of bases not matched to a gene: 11. Germline-derived CDR1 and CDR2 are SQVTM and ANQGSEA. The CDR3 extends over 16 amino acids. DNA for the CDR3: TGCAGCGCCCAACTACAGGGGGAGATAGCCAAAAACATTCAGTACTTC. Translation gives CSAQLQGEIAKNIQYF.

This clonotype has only a few counts. V is TRBV5-1 and J is TRBJ2-1; D ambiguous. CDR3 size: 14 residues. Germline-derived CDR1 and CDR2 are SGHRS and YFSETQ. The ends were cut back, 2 bases at V and 7 bases at J, with 13 bases in the middle. In nucleotides, the CDR3 is TGCGCCAGCAGCTTAGGACGGCACTTAAATGAGCAGTTCTTC. Protein product: CASSLGRHLNEQFF.

This clonotype was counted between two and nine times. The J gene is TRBJ1-5, the V gene TRBV30; D is possibly TRBD1 (6 bases). CDR3 size: 17 residues. Germline assignment: CDR1 GTSNPN and CDR2 SVGIG (reference sequence). V lost 2 bases to trimming and J lost 3 bases, with 20 bases between them. The CDR3 reads CAWSSPWLWGPNQPQHF. In DNA form, the CDR3 reads TGTGCCTGGAGTTCCCCGTGGTTGTGGGGGCCCAATCAGCCCCAGCATTTT.

This clonotype was counted a few times. This chain joins TRBV10-3 and TRBJ1-5; TRBD1 agrees at 9 bases. The V gene's germline CDR1 is ENHRY and CDR2 SYGVKD. This CDR3 contains 13 residues. Trimming at V came to 11 bases and at J to 7 bases, leaving 9 bases not matched to a gene. The CDR3: CAAGDRDGQPQHF. For the CDR3, the DNA is TGTGCCGCAGGGGACAGGGACGGCCAGCCCCAGCATTTT.

The V gene is TRBV28, the J gene TRBJ2-6; possibly TRBD1 for D (5 bases). This CDR3 is 16 amino acids long. V was pared by 4 bases and J by 1 base, with 11 bases between. The germline V gene has CDR1 MDHEN and CDR2 SYDVKM. The DNA of the CDR3 is TGTGCCAGCAGTTCCCCAGGGTTTTCTGGGGCCAACGTCCTGACTTTC. Translated: CASSSPGFSGANVLTF.

The J gene is TRBJ2-5, the V gene TRBV7-9, with TRBD2 matching 8 bases. In germline, CDR1 is SEHNR, CDR2 FQNEAQ (reference sequence). V gave up 3 bases and J gave up 4 bases; unmatched junction bases: 13. The CDR3 contains 17 residues. The chain's CDR3 is CASSFGPAGAYRETQYF. Written as DNA, the CDR3 is TGTGCCAGCAGCTTCGGACCAGCGGGGGCCTATAGAGAGACCCAGTACTTC.

Only a few counts were recorded for this clonotype. J is TRBJ2-7 and V is TRBV14; 9 nucleotides match TRBD2. The J segment lost 0 bases and the V segment lost 2 bases, leaving 8 bases of the junction unmatched. Germline assignment: CDR1 SGHDN and CDR2 FVKESK. The CDR3 covers 17 residues. The chain's CDR3 is CASSQPLLAGRSYEQYF. CDR3 DNA: TGTGCCAGCAGCCAACCGCTTCTAGCGGGGCGCTCCTACGAGCAGTACTTC.

The table lists this clonotype with a few counts. The V call is TRBV2, the J call TRBJ2-5; D unclear. The ends were cut back, 6 bases at V and 4 bases at J, with 9 bases in the middle. Germline-derived CDR1 and CDR2 are SNHLY and FYNNEI. The CDR3 has 12 residues. The CDR3 protein is CASRIRGETQYF. CDR3 DNA: TGTGCCAGCAGAATTCGTGGAGAGACCCAGTACTTC.

This clonotype was recorded a few times. The genes are TRBV7-3 and TRBJ2-1, with TRBD2 matching over 11 bases. Germline V gene sequence: CDR1 SGHTA, CDR2 FQGTGA. The V gene end was trimmed by 4 bases and the J gene end by 6 bases; junction bases not matched to a gene: 5. The CDR3 consists of 15 residues. CDR3 sequence (DNA): TGTGCCAGCAGCTCAATAGCGGGGGGGTCCAATGAGCAGTTCTTC. Protein: CASSSIAGGSNEQFF.

Details on this clonotype: At one end the junction does not follow the germline gene, possibly because of a read error. CDR3 region: CASSPRLAYQETQYF. The CDR3 nucleotides are TGTGCCAGCAGCCCACGGTTAGCGTACCAGGAGACCCAGTACTTC. The chain is built from TRBV9 and TRBJ2-5, with D perhaps matching TRBD2 (5 bases). This CDR3 contains 15 residues. Per the germline V gene, CDR1 is SGDLS and CDR2 is YYNGEE.

This clonotype was recorded a few times. The V gene is TRBV5-1, the J gene TRBJ2-2; no definite D call. The CDR3 consists of 14 residues. Deletions cut 3 bases from V and 3 bases from J, with 9 bases between. Germline V gene lookup returns CDR1 SGHRS and CDR2 YFSETQ. The CDR3, as DNA: TGCGCCAGCAGCTCGGCGTCGGACACCGGGGAGCTGTTTTTT. Protein product: CASSSASDTGELFF.

This chain uses TRBV29-1 with TRBJ2-7, with 10 bases matching TRBD2. CDR3 size: 14 residues. V lost 7 bases, J lost 0 bases, and 6 bases stayed unmatched. Germline CDR1 SQVTM, CDR2 ANQGSEA. This CDR3 reads CSGLASGSSYEQYF. DNA of the CDR3: TGCAGCGGATTGGCTAGCGGGAGCTCCTACGAGCAGTACTTC.

This clonotype came up a few times. This chain connects TRBV27 to TRBJ2-5, with D possibly being TRBD1 or TRBD2 (6 bases each). Trimming took 2 bases from V and 5 from J, leaving 12 bases between them. CDR3 length: 14 residues. Germline CDR1 and CDR2: MNHEY and SMNVEV (reference sequence). The CDR3 DNA sequence: TGTGCCAGCAGTTTAAGCAGGGGAGGTGAGACCCAGTACTTC. It encodes CASSLSRGGETQYF.